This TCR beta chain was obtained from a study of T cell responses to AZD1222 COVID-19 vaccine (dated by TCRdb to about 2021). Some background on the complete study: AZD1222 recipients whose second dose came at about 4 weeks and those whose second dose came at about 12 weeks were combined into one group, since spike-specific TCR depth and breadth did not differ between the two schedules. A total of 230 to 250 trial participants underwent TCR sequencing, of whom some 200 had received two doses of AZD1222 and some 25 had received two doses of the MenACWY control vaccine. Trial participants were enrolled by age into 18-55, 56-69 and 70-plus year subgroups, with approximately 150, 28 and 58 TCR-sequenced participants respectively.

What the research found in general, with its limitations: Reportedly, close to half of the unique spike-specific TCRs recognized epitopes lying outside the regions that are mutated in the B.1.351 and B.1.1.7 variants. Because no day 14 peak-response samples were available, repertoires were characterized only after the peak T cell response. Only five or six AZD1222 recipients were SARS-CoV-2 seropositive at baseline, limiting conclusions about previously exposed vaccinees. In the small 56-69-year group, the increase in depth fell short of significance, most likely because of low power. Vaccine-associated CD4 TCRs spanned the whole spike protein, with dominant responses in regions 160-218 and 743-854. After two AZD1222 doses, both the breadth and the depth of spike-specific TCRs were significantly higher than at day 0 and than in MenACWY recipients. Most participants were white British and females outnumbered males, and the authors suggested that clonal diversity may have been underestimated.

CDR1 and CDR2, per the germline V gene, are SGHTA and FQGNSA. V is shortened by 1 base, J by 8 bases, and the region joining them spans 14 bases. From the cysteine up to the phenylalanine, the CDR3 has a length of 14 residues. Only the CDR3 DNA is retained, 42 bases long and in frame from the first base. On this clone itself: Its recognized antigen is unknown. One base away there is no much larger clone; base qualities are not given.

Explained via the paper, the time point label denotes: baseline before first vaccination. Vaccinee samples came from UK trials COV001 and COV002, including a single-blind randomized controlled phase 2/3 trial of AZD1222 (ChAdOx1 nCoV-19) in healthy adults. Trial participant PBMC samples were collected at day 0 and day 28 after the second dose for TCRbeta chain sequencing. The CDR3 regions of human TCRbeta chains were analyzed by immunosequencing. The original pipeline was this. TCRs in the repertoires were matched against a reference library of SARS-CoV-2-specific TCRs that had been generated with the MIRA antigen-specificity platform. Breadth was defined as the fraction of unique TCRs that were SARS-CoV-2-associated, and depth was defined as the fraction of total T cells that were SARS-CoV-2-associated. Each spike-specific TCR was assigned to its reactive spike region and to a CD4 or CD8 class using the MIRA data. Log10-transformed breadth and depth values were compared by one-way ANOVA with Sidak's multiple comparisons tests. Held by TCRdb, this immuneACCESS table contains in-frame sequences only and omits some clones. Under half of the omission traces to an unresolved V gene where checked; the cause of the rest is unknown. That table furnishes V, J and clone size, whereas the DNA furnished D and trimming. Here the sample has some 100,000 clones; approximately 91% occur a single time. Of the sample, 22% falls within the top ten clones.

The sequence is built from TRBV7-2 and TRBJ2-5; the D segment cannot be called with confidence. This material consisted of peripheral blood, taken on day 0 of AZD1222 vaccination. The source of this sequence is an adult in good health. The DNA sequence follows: TGTGCCAGCAGCTTAGGCCCCGCTACGGGCACCCAGTACTTC. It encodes CASSLGPATGTQYF.